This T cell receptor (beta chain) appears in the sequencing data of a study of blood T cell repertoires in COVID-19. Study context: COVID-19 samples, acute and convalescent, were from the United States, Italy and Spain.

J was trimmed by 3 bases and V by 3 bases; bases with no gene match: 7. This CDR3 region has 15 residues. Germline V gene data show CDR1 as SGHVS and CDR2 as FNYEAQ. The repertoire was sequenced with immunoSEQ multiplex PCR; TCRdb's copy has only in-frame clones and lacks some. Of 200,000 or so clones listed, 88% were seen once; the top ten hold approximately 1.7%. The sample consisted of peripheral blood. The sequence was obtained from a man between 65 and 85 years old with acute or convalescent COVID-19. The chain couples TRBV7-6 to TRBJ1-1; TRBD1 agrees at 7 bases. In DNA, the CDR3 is TGTGCCAGCAGCTTGACAGGGCAGTTCGACACTGAAGCTTTCTTT. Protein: CASSLTGQFDTEAFF.